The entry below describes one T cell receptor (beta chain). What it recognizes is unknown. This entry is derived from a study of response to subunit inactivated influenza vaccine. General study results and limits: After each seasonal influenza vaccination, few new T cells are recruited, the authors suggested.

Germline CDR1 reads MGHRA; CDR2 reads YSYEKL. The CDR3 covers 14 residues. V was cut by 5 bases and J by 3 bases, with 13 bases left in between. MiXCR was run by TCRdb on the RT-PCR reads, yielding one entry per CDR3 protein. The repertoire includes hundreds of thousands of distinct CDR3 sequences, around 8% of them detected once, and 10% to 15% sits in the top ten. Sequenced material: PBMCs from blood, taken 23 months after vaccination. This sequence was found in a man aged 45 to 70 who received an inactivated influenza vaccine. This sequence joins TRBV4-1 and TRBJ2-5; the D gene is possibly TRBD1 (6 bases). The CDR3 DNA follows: TGCGCCAGCAGCTTCCGGGACACAAAAGAGACCCAGTACTTC. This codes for CASSFRDTKETQYF.